This TCR beta chain was recorded in a study of shared clonotypes between healthy human individuals (dated by TCRdb to between 2020 and 2021). Notes on the research overall: The cohort comprised a couple of women and three men aged 18 to 49 years. For each donor, CD4 naive and CD4 memory were each run on three plates, CD8 naive on two plates, and CD8 memory on one plate. Different laboratories and diverse techniques were used to prepare libraries and sequence TCR repertoires, to increase sequencing depth and limit assay-specific biases. The study deeply sequenced blood TCR repertoires of five healthy adults to estimate repertoire size and the extent of clonotype sharing between individuals. Between about 0.85 and 9.5 billion PBMCs per donor were obtained by leukapheresis. Summary of the overall study and its limitations: Sampling was limited to blood, and TCR repertoires in tissue likely differ from TCR repertoires in blood. When a few donors were compared, the shared fraction of clonotypes was about 5% for naive CD4, around 3.6% for naive CD8, 2.3% for memory CD4, and less than 0.5% for memory CD8. Estimated clonotype richness was generally larger for naive than for memory subsets. The small number of donors limited the genetic and exposure-history diversity represented. Pairwise subsampling indicated that sequencing depth was expected to affect the degree of clonotype sharing among donors. Higher generation probabilities were observed for clonotypes shared by all four sorted-subset donors than for non-shared clonotypes. Rarefaction of sorted-subset datasets indicated incomplete sequencing despite the large sequencing depth.

Donors were healthy HIV-negative adults with no recently reported acute infections or vaccinations. Every donor was a Caucasian adult residing in Nashville, Tennessee, USA. Magnetic negative selection was used to enrich CD4+ T cells, after which naive cells were positively selected on CD45RA and the negative fraction became the memory subset. Blood was obtained by leukapheresis, after which PBMCs were separated by Ficoll-Histopaque density gradient centrifugation and cryopreserved in liquid nitrogen vapor phase. Analytical flow cytometry was used to check the purity and quantity of every magnetically sorted T cell population. From each sorted fraction, genomic DNA was isolated and quantified by UV absorbance on a Nanodrop 2000c. TCR CDR3 regions were amplified from genomic DNA by multiplex PCR using the deep immunoSEQ assay. Extracted genomic DNA from each cell subset was distributed evenly across all wells of several immunoSEQ 96-well plates, and each plate was treated as a replicate. Each replicate PCR for sorted subsets received roughly 0.2 ug genomic DNA, equal to about 29,000 T cell genomes. The purified libraries were quantified using a Qubit 3.0 fluorometer, sized with a Bioanalyzer 2100, and then quantified again using the KAPA Library Quantification kit. Each immunoSEQ 96-well plate was sequenced on its own single-read 150-cycle Illumina NextSeq 550 flow cell. The authors processed their data as follows. Because only junctional sequences without quality scores were contained in the immunoSEQ output, filtering matching that applied to full-length reads could not be performed. To assign V/J genes and CDR3, sequences were annotated using PyIR, a Python wrapper for IgBLAST v1.9, with IMGT germline references. Reads were filtered out if the reads had weak V/J assignments (E-value above 1e-6), no CDR3, stop codons, out-of-frame junctions, or ambiguous translated residues. A V3J clonotype was defined by an identical inferred V gene, J gene, and CDR3 amino acid sequence. Percentage overlap between repertoires was calculated by dividing the number of shared unique clonotypes by the size of the smaller repertoire. Three approaches were used to assess repertoire richness: RTK rarefaction, the Chao1 estimator, and Recon v2.1 estimates of unobserved clonotypes. Generation probabilities for all TCRbeta clonotypes obtained by the gDNA method from a handful of donors were computed using OLGA. Here the immuneACCESS table is served through TCRdb, limited to in-frame sequences with V and J called. Missing clones are a known gap in these copies; in checked studies unresolved V genes cover under half, and the rest lacks a known reason. The DNA was the basis for D and trimming; V, J and clone size are from that table. The sample records under 600,000 clones, more than 95% of which are singletons. The ten largest clonotypes hold about 0.06% of the sample.

Points on this clone: Its antigen is unknown. Base qualities are not at hand, and no much larger clone is one base apart.

The sequencing input was naive CD4+ T cells sorted from blood. The cell subset or site label on this specimen signifies: CD45RA+ positively selected. The receptor comes from a woman aged 30 to 39 in good health.

The encoded CDR3 is CASSDQGGNTEAFF. The DNA is as follows: TGTGCCAGTAGCGACCAGGGGGGGAACACTGAAGCTTTCTTT. The chain employs TRBV19 and TRBJ1-1; 7 bases in the middle match TRBD1. V is cut back by 6 bases and J by 1 base, with 5 bases in the junction unmatched. The CDR3 has 14 amino acids, counting the end cysteine and phenylalanine. The only DNA kept is the CDR3, 42 bases in frame from the first base. Reading the germline V gene (reference sequence) gives CDR1 LNHDA and CDR2 SQIVND.